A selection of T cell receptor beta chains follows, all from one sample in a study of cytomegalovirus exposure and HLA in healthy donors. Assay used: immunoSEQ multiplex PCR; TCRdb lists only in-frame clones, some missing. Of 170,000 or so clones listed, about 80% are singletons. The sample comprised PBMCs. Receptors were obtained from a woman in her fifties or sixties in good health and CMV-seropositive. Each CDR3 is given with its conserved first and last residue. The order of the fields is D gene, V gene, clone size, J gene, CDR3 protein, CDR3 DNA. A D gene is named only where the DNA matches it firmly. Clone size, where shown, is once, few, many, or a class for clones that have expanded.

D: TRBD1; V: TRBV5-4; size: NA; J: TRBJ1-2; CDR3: CASSLASQGHSGYTF; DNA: TGTGCCAGCAGCTTGGCCTCACAGGGGCACAGTGGCTACACCTTC
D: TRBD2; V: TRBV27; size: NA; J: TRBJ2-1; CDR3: CASSLLAGGHYEQFF; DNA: TGTGCCAGCAGTTTATTAGCGGGGGGGCATTATGAGCAGTTCTTC
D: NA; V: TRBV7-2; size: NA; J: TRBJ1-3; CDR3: CASSPPDRSGNTIYF; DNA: TGTGCCAGCAGCCCCCCCGACAGGTCTGGAAACACCATATATTTT
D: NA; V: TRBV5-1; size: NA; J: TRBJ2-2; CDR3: CASSLVGGQITGELFF; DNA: TGCGCCAGCAGCTTGGTGGGCGGACAGATCACCGGGGAGCTGTTTTTT
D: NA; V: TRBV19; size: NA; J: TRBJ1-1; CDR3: CASSHRRDQPSGEAFF; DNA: TGTGCCAGTAGTCACCGCCGGGATCAACCTTCGGGGGAAGCTTTCTTT
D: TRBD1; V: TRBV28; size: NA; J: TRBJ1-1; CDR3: CASSFRVRTGDNTEAFF; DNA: TGTGCCAGCAGTTTTCGAGTTCGAACAGGGGATAACACTGAAGCTTTCTTT
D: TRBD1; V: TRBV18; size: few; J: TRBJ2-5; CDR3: CASSQTGQETQYF; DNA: TGTGCCAGCTCACAGACAGGGCAAGAGACCCAGTACTTC
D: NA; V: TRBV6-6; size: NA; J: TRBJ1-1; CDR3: CASSYSGQGVTEAFF; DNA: TGTGCCAGCAGTTACTCAGGGCAGGGTGTCACTGAAGCTTTCTTT
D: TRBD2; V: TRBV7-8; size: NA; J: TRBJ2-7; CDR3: CASRLAGSYEQYF; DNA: TGTGCCAGCCGACTAGCGGGGAGCTACGAGCAGTACTTC
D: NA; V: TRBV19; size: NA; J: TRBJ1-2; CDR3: CASSNRDYGYTF; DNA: TGTGCCAGTAGTAACAGGGACTATGGCTACACCTTC
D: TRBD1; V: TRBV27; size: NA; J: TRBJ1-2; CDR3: CASSLRQGVYGYTF; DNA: TGTGCCAGCAGTTTGAGACAGGGGGTCTATGGCTACACCTTC
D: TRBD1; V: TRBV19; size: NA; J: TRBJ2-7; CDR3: CASSVRQGKGYEQYF; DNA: TGTGCCAGTAGTGTACGACAGGGAAAAGGCTACGAGCAGTACTTC
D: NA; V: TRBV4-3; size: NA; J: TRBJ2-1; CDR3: CASSRGGGSSYNEQFF; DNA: TGCGCCAGCAGCCGGGGGGGCGGGAGCTCCTACAATGAGCAGTTCTTC
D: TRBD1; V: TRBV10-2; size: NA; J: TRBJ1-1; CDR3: CASGNDRENTEAFF; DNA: TGCGCCAGCGGAAACGACAGGGAAAACACTGAAGCTTTCTTT
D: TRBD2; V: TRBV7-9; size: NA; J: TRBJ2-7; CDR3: CASSLAWGAGGSKDEQYF; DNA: TGTGCCAGCAGCTTAGCGTGGGGAGCGGGAGGTTCTAAGGACGAGCAGTACTTC
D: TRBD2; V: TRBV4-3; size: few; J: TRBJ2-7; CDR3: CASSQDTGRATYEQYF; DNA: TGCGCCAGCAGCCAAGATACCGGGAGGGCAACCTACGAGCAGTACTTC
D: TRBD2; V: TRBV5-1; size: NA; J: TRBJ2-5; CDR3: CASSHGLAEETQYF; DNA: TGCGCCAGCAGCCACGGACTAGCGGAAGAGACCCAGTACTTC
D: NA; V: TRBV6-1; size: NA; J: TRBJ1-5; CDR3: CASGTINQPQHF; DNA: TGTGCCAGCGGTACTATCAATCAGCCCCAGCATTTT
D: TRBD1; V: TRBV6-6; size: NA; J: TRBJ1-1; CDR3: CASTVIRGQGLPEAFF; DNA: TGTGCCAGCACCGTAATACGGGGACAGGGATTGCCTGAAGCTTTCTTT
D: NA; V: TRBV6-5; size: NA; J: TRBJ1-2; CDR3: CASSYKFGGGLKSYTF; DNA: TGTGCCAGCAGTTACAAATTCGGGGGGGGGTTGAAAAGCTACACCTTC
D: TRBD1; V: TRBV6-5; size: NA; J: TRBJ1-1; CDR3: CASSRTGGWAEAFF; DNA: TGTGCCAGCAGTAGGACAGGGGGCTGGGCTGAAGCTTTCTTT
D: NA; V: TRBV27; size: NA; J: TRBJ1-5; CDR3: CASRRLVNQPQHF; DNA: TGTGCCAGCCGGAGGTTGGTTAATCAGCCCCAGCATTTT
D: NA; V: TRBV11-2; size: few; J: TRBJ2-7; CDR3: CASSFVQGSYEQYF; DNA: TGTGCCAGCAGCTTCGTCCAGGGATCCTACGAGCAGTACTTC
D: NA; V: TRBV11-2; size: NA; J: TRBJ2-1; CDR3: CASSLVLGALSNEQFF; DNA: TGTGCCAGCAGCTTAGTACTGGGGGCGCTGAGCAATGAGCAGTTCTTC
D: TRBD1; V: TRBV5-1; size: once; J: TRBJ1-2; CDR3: CASGQGADGYTF; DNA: TGCGCCAGCGGACAGGGGGCGGATGGCTACACCTTC
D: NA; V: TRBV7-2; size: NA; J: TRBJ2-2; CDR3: CASSSPQGGNTNTGELFF; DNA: TGTGCCAGCAGCTCACCCCAGGGCGGAAATACGAACACCGGGGAGCTGTTTTTT
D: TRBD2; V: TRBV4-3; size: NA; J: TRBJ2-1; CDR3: CASTPPGGDEQFF; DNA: TGCGCCAGCACCCCTCCCGGGGGGGATGAGCAGTTCTTC
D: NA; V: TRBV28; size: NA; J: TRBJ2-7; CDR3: CASSLTARYEQYF; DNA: TGTGCCAGCAGTTTAACAGCCAGATACGAGCAGTACTTC
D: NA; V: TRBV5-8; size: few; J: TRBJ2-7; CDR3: CASGTSGSSYEQYF; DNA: TGTGCCAGCGGCACCAGTGGCAGCTCCTACGAGCAGTACTTC
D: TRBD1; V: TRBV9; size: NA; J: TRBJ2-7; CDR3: CASSGQGADEQYF; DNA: TGTGCCAGCAGCGGACAGGGGGCAGACGAGCAGTACTTC
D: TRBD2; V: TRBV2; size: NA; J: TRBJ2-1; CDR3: CASSARLAGGYNEQFF; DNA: TGTGCCAGCAGCGCCCGACTAGCGGGGGGGTACAATGAGCAGTTCTTC
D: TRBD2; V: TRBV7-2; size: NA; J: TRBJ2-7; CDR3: CASSSTSGRYEQYF; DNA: TGTGCCAGCAGCTCGACTAGCGGGAGATACGAGCAGTACTTC
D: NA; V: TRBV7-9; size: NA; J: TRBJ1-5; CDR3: CASSGAGVGNQPQHF; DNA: TGTGCCAGCAGCGGGGCAGGTGTCGGCAATCAGCCCCAGCATTTT
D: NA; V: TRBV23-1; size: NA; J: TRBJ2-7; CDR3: CASSQSHSLHYEQYF; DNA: TGCGCCAGCAGTCAATCACATTCACTACACTACGAGCAGTACTTC
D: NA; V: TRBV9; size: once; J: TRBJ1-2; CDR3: CASRGPGKTDGYTF; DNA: TGTGCCAGCAGGGGCCCAGGGAAAACGGATGGCTACACCTTC
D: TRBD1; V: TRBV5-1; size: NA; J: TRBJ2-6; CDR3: CASSGTGGVLAGANVLTF; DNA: TGCGCCAGCAGCGGGACAGGGGGGGTGTTAGCTGGGGCCAACGTCCTGACTTTC
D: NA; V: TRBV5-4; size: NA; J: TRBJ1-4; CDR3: CASSPKSNEKLFF; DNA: TGTGCCAGCAGCCCAAAGAGTAATGAAAAACTGTTTTTT
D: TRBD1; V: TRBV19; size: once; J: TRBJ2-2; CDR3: CASPGQGDTGELFF; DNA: TGTGCCAGCCCGGGACAGGGGGACACCGGGGAGCTGTTTTTT
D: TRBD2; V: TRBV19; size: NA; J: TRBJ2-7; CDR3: CASSGTRSIQQYF; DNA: TGTGCCAGTTCCGGGACTAGAAGCATCCAGCAGTACTTC